This T cell receptor (beta chain) was obtained from a study of T cell responses to AZD1222 COVID-19 vaccine. Sequencing used immunoSEQ multiplex PCR; TCRdb keeps in-frame clones, though not all of them. There are tens of thousands of clones in the sample; roughly 90% occur only once, and roughly 8.1% lies in the top ten. The sequence was collected from an adult in good health. The material sequenced was peripheral blood, taken on day 0 of AZD1222 vaccination.

As DNA, the CDR3 is TGTGCCAGCAGCCCCGGGACAGGTTTATACACCATATATTTT. This codes for CASSPGTGLYTIYF. The chain is built from TRBV7-2 and TRBJ1-3, with 8 bases that match TRBD1. The CDR3 has 14 amino acids. V trimming: 5 bases; J trimming: 8 bases; junction bases outside the gene matches: 8. In germline, CDR1 is SGHTA, CDR2 FQGNSA.